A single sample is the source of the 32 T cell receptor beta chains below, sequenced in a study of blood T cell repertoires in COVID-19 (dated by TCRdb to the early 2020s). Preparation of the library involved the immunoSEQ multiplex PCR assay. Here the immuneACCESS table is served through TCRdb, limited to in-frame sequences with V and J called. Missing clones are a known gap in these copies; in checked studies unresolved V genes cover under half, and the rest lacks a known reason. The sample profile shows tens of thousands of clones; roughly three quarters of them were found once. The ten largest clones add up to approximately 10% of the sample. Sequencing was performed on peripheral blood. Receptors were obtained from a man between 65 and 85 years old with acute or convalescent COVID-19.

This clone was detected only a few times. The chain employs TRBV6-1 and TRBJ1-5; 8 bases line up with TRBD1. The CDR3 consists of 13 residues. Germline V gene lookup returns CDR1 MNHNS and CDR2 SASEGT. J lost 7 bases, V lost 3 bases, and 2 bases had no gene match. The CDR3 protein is CASSDRQGQPQHF. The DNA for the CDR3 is TGTGCCAGCAGTGATCGACAGGGGCAGCCCCAGCATTTT.

This CDR3 reads CASSEQGANSPLHF. CDR3 DNA sequence: TGTGCCAGCAGTGAACAGGGGGCAAATTCACCCCTCCACTTT. The rearrangement links TRBV6-4 to TRBJ1-6; 9 nucleotides agree with TRBD1. Germline CDR1 reads MRHNA; CDR2 reads SNTAGT. Unmatched junction bases numbered 1, after V lost 3 bases and J lost 7 bases. There are 14 residues in the CDR3.

This CDR3 is CASSWDKGSGYTF. The DNA for the CDR3 is TGTGCCAGCAGCTGGGACAAGGGTAGTGGCTACACCTTC. V is TRBV5-4 and J is TRBJ1-2; D possibly corresponds to TRBD1 (6 bases). CDR1 and CDR2 from the germline V gene are SGHNT and YYREEE (reference sequence). This CDR3 region has 13 residues. The ends were cut back, 3 bases at V and 7 bases at J, with 13 bases in the middle. Combining the CDR3 with reference TRBV5-4 and TRBJ1-2 gives the whole variable domain ETGVTQSPTHLIKTRGQQVTLRCSSQSGHNTVSWYQQALGQGPQFIFQYYREEENGRGNFPPRFSGLQFPNYSSELNVNALELDDSALYLCASSWDKGSGYTFGSGTRLTVV.

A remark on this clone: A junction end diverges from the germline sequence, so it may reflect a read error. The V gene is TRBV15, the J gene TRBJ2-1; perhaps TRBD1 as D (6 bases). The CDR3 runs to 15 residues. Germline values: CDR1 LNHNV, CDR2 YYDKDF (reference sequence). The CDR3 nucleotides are TGTGCCACCAGCAGAGAAGGGGGAACAGGGCGCAACACGATCTTC. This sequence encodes CATSREGGTGRNTIF. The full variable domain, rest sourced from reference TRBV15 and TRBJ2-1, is DAMVIQNPRYQVTQFGKPVTLSCSQTLNHNVMYWYQQKSSQAPKLLFHYYDKDFNNEADTPDNFQSRRPNTSFCFLDIRSPGLGDTAMYLCATSREGGTGRNTIFGPGTRLTVL.

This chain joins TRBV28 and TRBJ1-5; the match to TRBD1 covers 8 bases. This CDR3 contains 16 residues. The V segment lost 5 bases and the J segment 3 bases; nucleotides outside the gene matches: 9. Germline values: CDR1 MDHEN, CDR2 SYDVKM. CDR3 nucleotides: TGTGCCAGCAGTACCGGGACAGGCCCTCTCAATCAGCCCCAGCATTTT. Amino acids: CASSTGTGPLNQPQHF.

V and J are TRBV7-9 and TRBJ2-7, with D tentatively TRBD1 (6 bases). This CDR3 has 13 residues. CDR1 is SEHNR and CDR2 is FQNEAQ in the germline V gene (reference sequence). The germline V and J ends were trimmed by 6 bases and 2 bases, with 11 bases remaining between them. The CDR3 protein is CASRGDNTYEQYF. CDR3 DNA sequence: TGTGCCAGCAGGGGGGACAACACCTACGAGCAGTACTTC.

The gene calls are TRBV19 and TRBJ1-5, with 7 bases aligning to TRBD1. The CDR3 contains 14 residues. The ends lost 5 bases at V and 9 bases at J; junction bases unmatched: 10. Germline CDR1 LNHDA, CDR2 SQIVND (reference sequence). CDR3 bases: TGTGCCAGTAGTCTGGGACAGCCCCGTAGGCCCCAGCATTTT. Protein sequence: CASSLGQPRRPQHF.

The CDR3 bases are TGTGCCAGCAGTGTTGGCAATGAAAAACTGTTTTTT. Its protein is CASSVGNEKLFF. V usage is TRBV2 and J usage is TRBJ1-4; D not certain. This CDR3 has 12 amino acids. The germline V and J ends were trimmed by 4 bases and 5 bases, with 5 bases remaining between them. Looked up from germline, CDR1 is SNHLY and CDR2 is FYNNEI.

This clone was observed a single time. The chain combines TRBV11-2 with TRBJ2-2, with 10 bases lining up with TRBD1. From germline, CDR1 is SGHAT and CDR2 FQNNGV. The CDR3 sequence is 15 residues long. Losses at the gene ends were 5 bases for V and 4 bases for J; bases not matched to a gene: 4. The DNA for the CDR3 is TGTGCCAGCAGCCCCGGGACAGGGGTCACCGGGGAGCTGTTTTTT. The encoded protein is CASSPGTGVTGELFF.

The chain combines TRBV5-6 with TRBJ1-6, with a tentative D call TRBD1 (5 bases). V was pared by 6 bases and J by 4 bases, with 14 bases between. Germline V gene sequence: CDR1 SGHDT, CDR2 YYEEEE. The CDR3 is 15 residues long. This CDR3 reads CASIPSRQYNSPLHF. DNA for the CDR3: TGTGCCAGCATCCCCTCCCGACAGTATAATTCACCCCTCCACTTT. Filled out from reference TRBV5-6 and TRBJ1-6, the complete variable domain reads DAGVTQSPTHLIKTRGQQVTLRCSPKSGHDTVSWYQQALGQGPQFIFQYYEEEERQRGNFPDRFSGHQFPNYSSELNVNALLLGDSALYLCASIPSRQYNSPLHFGNGTRLTVT.

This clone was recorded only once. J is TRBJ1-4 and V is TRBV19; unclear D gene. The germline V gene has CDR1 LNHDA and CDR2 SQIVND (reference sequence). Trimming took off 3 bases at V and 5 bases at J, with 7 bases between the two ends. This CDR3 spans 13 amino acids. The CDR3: CASSMRRNEKLFF. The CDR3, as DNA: TGTGCCAGTAGTATGAGAAGAAATGAAAAACTGTTTTTT.

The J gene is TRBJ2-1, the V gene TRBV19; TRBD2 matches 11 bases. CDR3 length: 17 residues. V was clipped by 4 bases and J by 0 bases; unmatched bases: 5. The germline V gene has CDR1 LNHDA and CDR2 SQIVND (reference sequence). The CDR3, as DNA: TGTGCCAGTAGTAAGGCTAGCGGGGGGTCCTCCTACAATGAGCAGTTCTTC. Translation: CASSKASGGSSYNEQFF.

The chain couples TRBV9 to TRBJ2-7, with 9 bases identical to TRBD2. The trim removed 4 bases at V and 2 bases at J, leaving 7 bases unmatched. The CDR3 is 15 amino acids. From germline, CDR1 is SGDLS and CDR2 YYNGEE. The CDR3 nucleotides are TGTGCCAGCAGCCCAGGCCAGCGGGGGGCCTACGAGCAGTACTTC. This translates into CASSPGQRGAYEQYF. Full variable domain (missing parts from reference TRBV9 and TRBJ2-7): DSGVTQTPKHLITATGQRVTLRCSPRSGDLSVYWYQQSLDQGLQFLIQYYNGEERAKGNILERFSAQQFPDLHSELNLSSLELGDSALYFCASSPGQRGAYEQYFGPGTRLTVT.

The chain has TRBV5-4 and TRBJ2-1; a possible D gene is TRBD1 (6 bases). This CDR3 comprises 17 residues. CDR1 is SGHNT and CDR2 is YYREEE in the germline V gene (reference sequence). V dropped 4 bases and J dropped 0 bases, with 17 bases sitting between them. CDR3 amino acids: CASSLSWGPASYNEQFF. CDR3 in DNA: TGTGCCAGCAGCCTCTCCTGGGGGCCTGCCTCCTACAATGAGCAGTTCTTC.

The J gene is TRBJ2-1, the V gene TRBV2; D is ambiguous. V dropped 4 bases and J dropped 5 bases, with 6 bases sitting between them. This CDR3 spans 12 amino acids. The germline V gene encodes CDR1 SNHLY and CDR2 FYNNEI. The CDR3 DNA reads TGTGCCAGCAGTGCCCGGGACAATGAGCAGTTCTTC. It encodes CASSARDNEQFF.

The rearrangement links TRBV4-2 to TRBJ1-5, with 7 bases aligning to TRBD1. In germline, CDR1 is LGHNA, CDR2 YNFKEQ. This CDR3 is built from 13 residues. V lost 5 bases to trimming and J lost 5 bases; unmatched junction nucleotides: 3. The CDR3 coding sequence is TGTGCCAGCAGCAAGGGGACAGATCAGCCCCAGCATTTT. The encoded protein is CASSKGTDQPQHF.

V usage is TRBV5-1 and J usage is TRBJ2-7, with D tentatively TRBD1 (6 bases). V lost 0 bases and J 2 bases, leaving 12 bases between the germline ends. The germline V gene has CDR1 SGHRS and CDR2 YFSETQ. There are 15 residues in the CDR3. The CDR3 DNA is TGCGCCAGCAGCTTGGAGTCAGGGGCCCCCTACGAGCAGTACTTC. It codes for CASSLESGAPYEQYF.

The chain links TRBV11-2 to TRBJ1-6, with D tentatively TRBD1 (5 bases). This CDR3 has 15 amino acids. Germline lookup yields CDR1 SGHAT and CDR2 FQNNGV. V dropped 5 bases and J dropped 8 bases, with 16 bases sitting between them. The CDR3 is CASSQDQWGDSPLHF. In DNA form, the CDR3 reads TGTGCCAGCAGCCAAGACCAGTGGGGCGATTCACCCCTCCACTTT.

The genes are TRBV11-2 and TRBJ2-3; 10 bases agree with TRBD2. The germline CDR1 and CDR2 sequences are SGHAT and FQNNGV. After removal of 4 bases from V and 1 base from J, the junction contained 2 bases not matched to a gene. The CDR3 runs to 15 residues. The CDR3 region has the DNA TGTGCCAGCAGCTCCCTAGCGGGGGGCACAGATACGCAGTATTTT. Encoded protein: CASSSLAGGTDTQYF.

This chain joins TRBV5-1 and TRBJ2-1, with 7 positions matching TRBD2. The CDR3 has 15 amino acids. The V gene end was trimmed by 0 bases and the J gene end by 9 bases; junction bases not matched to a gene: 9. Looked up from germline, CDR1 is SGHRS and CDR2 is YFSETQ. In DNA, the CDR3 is TGCGCCAGCAGCTTGGACGTACTAGCGCAGAGTGAGCAGTTCTTC. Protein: CASSLDVLAQSEQFF.

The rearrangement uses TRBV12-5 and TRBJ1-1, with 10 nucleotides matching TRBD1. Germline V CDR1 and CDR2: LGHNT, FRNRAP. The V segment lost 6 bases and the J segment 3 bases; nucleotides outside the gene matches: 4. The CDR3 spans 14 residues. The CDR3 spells CASGRTGGDTEAFF. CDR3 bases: TGTGCTAGTGGACGGACAGGGGGGGACACTGAAGCTTTCTTT.

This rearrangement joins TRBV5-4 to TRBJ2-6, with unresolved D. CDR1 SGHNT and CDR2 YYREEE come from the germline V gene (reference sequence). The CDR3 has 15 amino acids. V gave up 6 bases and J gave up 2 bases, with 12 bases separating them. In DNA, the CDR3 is TGTGCCAGCACCCCGCTAGGAGCTGGGGCCAACGTCCTGACTTTC. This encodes CASTPLGAGANVLTF.

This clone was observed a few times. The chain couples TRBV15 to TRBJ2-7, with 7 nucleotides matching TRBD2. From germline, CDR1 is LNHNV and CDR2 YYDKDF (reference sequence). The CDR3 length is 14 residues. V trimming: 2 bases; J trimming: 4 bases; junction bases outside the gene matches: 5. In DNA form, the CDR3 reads TGTGCCACCAGCAGACAGGGAGGGATATACGAGCAGTACTTC. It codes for CATSRQGGIYEQYF.

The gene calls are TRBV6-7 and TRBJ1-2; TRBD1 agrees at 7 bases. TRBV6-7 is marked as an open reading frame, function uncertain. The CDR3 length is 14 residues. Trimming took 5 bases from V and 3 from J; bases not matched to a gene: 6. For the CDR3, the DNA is TGTGCCAGCAGTAACAAGGACAGGCACTATGGCTACACCTTC. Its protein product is CASSNKDRHYGYTF.

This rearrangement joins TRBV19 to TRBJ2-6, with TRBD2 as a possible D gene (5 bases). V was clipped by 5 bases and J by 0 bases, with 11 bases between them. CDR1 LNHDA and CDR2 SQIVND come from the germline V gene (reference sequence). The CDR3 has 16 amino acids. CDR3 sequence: CASSPRGRSGANVLTF. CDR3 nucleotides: TGTGCCAGTAGTCCCCGCGGGCGCTCTGGGGCCAACGTCCTGACTTTC.

The CDR3 DNA sequence: TGTGCCAGCAGTTCGTCCGACGGCGGGGCCTATGGCTACACCTTC. Translated, it gives CASSSSDGGAYGYTF. This chain links TRBV28 with TRBJ1-2; perhaps TRBD1 as D (5 bases). V lost 4 bases to trimming and J lost 4 bases, with 16 bases between them. CDR1 is MDHEN, CDR2 SYDVKM, per germline. This CDR3 region has 15 residues.

The CDR3 DNA reads TGTGCCAGCAGGGCAGACACAGATACGCAGTATTTT. Translation: CASRADTDTQYF. The chain links TRBV28 to TRBJ2-3, with D uncertain. CDR3 length: 12 residues. V was pared by 6 bases and J by 2 bases, with 6 bases between. The germline gives CDR1 MDHEN, CDR2 SYDVKM.

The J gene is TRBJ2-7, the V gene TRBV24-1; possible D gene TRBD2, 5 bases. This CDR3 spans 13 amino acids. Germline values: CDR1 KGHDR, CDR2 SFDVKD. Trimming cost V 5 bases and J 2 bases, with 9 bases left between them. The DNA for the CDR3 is TGTGCCACCAGTGTTTCCGGGACCTACGAGCAGTACTTC. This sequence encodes CATSVSGTYEQYF.

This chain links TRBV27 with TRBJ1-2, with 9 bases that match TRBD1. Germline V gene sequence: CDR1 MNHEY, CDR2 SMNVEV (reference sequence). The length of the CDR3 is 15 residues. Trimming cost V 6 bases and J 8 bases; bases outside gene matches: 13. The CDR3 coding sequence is TGTGCCAGCAGACACCCGGACAGGGGCAAGGTGGGCTACACCTTC. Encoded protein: CASRHPDRGKVGYTF.

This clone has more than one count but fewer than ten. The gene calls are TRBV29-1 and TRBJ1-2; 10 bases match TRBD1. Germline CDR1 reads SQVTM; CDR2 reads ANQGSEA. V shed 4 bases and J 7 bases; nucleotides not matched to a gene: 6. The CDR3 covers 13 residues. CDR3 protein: CSVGTGGLGGYTF. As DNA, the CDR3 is TGCAGCGTTGGGACAGGGGGGCTTGGTGGCTACACCTTC.

The CDR3 here is CASRREEGKTQYF. The CDR3 nucleotides read TGCGCCAGCAGGCGGGAGGAGGGGAAGACCCAGTACTTC. The chain links TRBV5-1 to TRBJ2-5, with 8 bases that match TRBD2. This CDR3 has 13 residues. CDR1 SGHRS and CDR2 YFSETQ come from the germline V gene. The junction had 6 bases not matched to a gene; V was cut back by 5 bases and J by 6 bases.

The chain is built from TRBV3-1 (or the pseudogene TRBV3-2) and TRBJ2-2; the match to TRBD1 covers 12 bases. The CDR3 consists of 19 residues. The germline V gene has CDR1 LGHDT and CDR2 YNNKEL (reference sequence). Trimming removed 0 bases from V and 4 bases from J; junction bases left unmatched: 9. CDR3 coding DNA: TGTGCCAGCAGCCAAGACGCTTTGTGGGGACAGGGGGCCACCGGGGAGCTGTTTTTT. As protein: CASSQDALWGQGATGELFF.